The clone carrying this T cell receptor beta chain was seen a few times. Germline CDR1 reads MDHEN; CDR2 reads SYDVKM. Trimming took 6 bases from V and 8 from J; bases not matched to a gene: 5. The CDR3 runs to 14 residues. This sample stems from a study of low-dose radiotherapy and immunotherapy resistance in tumors. Study information: Cohort 1 got 0.5 Gy per fraction every 2 weeks, 6.5 Gy in total. Fractions of 1 Gy went to Cohort 2 every two weeks, for 13 Gy over 26 weeks. Nivolumab was given to patients as a 240 mg flat dose every two weeks, and ipilimumab at 1 mg/kg every six weeks. Both were delivered intravenously.

Covering alpha and beta chains, TRAV- and TRBV-specific primers were used for the first-strand cDNA. The authors amplified TCRs for roughly 20 PCR cycles with a constant-region primer and a V-primer adapter. Using its own MiXCR run on the reads, TCRdb lists one record per CDR3 protein. The sample has some 88,000 distinct CDR3 sequences, under 9.5% seen once. The sample's time point: before trial treatment. The source of this sequence is a male donor with prostate cancer. The chain couples TRBV28 to TRBJ2-1, with 12 bases identical to TRBD1. Sequenced material: PBMCs, taken before treatment. CDR3 in DNA: TGTGCCAGCAGCGGGACAGGGGGCATGGATGAGCAGTTCTTC. Amino acid sequence: CASSGTGGMDEQFF.